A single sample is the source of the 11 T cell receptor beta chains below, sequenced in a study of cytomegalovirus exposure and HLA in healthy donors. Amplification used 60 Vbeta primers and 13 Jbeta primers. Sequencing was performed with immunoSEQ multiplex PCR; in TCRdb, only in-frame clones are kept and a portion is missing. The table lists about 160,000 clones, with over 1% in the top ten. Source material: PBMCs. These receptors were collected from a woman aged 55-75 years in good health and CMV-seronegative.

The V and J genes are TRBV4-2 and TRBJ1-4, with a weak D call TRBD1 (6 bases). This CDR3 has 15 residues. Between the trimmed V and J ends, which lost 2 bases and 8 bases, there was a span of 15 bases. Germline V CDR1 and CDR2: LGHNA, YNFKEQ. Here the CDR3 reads CASSQTRGSGEKLFF. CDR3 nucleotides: TGTGCCAGCAGCCAAACTAGGGGGAGTGGGGAAAAACTGTTTTTT.

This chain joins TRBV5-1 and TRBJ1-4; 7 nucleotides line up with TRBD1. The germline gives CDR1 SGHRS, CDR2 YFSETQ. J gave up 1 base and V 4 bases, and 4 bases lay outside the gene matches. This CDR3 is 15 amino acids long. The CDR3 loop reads CASSVTGRTNEKLFF. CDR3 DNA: TGCGCCAGCAGCGTGACAGGGCGAACTAATGAAAAACTGTTTTTT.

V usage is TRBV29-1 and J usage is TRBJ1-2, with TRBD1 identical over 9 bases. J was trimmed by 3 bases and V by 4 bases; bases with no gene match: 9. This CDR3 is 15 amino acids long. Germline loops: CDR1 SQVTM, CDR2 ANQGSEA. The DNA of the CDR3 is TGCAGCGTTGGGGACAGGGCCGCAGGGGACTATGGCTACACCTTC. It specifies CSVGDRAAGDYGYTF.

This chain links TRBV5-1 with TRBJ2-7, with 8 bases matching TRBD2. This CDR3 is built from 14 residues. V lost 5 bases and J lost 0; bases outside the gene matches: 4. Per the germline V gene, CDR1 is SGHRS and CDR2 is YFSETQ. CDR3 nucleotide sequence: TGCGCCAGCAGGCCGGGGACTAGCTCCTACGAGCAGTACTTC. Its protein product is CASRPGTSSYEQYF.

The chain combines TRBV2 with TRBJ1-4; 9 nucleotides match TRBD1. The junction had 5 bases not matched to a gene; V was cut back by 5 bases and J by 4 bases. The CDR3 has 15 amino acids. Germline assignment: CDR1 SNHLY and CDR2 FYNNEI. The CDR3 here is CASSYRGLSNEKLFF. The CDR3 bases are TGTGCCAGCAGTTACAGGGGGCTTAGTAATGAAAAACTGTTTTTT.

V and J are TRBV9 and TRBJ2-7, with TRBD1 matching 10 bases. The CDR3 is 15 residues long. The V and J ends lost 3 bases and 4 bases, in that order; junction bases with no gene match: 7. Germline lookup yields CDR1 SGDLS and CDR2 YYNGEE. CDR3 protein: CASSAMTGGDYEQYF. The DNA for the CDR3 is TGTGCCAGCAGCGCGATGACAGGGGGCGATTACGAGCAGTACTTC.

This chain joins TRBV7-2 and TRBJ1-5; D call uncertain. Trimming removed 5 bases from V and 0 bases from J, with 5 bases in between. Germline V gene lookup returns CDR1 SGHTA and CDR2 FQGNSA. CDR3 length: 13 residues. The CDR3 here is CASSLNSNQPQHF. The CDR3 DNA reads TGTGCCAGCAGCCTTAATAGCAATCAGCCCCAGCATTTT.

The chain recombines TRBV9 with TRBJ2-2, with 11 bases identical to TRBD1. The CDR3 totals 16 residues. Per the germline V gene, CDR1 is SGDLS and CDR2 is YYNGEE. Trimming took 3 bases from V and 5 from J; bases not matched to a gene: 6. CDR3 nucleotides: TGTGCCAGCAGCGCCCTCGGGACAGGGGGAACCGGGGAGCTGTTTTTT. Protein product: CASSALGTGGTGELFF.

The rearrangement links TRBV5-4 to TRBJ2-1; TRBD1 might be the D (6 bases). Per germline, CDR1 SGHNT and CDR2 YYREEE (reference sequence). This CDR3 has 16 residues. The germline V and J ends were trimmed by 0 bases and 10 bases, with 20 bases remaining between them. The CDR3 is CASSLEGAGVGKEQFF. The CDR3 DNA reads TGTGCCAGCAGCTTGGAAGGGGCAGGGGTTGGCAAAGAGCAGTTCTTC.

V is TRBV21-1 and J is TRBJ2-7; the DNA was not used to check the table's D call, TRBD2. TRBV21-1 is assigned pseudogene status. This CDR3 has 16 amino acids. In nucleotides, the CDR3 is TGTGCCAGCAGCAAAGCCTGGAGGGCTGGTTCCTACGAGCAGTACTTC. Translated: CASSKAWRAGSYEQYF.

The CDR3 DNA reads TGTGCCAGCAGTGTTCTAGCGGGGCTTTCAGATACGCAGTATTTT. Translating gives CASSVLAGLSDTQYF. The V and J genes are TRBV2 and TRBJ2-3, with 9 bases aligning to TRBD2. The CDR3 consists of 15 residues. J gave up 4 bases and V 4 bases, and 6 bases lay outside the gene matches. Germline loops: CDR1 SNHLY, CDR2 FYNNEI.